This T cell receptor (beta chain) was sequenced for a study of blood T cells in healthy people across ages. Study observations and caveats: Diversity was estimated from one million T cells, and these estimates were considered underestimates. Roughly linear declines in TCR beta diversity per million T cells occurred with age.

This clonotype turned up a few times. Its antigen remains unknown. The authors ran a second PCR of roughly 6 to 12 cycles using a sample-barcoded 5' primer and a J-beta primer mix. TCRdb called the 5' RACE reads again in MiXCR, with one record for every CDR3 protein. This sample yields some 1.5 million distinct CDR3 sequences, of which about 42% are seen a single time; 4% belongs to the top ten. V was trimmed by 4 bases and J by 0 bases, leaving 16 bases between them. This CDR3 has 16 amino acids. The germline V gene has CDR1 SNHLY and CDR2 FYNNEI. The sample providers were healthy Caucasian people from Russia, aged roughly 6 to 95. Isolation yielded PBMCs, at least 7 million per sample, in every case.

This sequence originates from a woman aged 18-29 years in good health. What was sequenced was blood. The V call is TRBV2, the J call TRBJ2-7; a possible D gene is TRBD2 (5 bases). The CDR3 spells CASSGFGRESSYEQYF. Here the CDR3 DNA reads TGTGCCAGCAGTGGGTTCGGACGGGAAAGCTCCTACGAGCAGTACTTC.